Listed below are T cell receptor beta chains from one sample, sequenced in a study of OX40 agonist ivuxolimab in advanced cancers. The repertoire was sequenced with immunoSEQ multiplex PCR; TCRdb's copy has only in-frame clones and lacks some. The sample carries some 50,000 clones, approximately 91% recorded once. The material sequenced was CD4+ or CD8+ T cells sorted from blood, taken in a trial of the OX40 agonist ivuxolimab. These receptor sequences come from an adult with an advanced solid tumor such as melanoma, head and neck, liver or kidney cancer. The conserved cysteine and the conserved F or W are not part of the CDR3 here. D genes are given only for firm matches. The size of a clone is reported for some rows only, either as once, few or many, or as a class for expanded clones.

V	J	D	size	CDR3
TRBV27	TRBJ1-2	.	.	ASSLIPAFLGYT
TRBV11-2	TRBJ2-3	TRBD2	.	AVGAGAEDTQY
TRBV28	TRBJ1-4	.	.	ASSLGEKLF
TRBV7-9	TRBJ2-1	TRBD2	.	ASSSRGDSYNEQF
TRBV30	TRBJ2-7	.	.	AWSVGGGGSYEQY
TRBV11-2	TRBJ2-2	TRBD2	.	ASSLEWGLGSGELF
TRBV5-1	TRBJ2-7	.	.	ASRPEGAEQY
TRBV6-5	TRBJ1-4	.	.	ASSFLAATYEKLF
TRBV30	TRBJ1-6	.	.	AWSITEGVRNSPLH
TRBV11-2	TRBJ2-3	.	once	ASSLENDKDTQY
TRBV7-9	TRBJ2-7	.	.	ASSLAGPAYEQY
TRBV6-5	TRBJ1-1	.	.	ASSYTRATEAF
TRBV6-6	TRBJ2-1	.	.	ASSYSEAYNEQF
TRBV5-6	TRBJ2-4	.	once	ASSRGTTNIQY